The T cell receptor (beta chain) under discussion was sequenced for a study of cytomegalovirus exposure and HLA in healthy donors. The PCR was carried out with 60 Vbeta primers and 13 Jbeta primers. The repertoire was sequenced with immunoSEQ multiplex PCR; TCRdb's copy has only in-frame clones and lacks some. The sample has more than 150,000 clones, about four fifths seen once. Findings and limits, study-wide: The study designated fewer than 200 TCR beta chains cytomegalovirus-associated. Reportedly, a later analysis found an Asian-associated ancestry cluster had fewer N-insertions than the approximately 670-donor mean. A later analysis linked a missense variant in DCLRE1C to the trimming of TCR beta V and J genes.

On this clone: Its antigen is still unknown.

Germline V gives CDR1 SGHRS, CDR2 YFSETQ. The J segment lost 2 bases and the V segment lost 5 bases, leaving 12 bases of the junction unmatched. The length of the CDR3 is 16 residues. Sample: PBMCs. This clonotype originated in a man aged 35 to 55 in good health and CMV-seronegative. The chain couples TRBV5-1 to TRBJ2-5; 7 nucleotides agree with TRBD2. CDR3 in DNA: TGCGCCAGCAGTAGGGAGGGCAGGGCAAGACAAGAGACCCAGTACTTC. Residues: CASSREGRARQETQYF.